Given below is one T cell receptor beta chain in context. The data are from a study of cytomegalovirus exposure and HLA in healthy donors. The overall study: Earlier, almost 120 million unique TCR beta sequences were recovered from roughly 200 million T cells by an analysis.

The PCR ran on 60 Vbeta and 13 Jbeta primers. As handled by the study authors: An analysis performed later counted 73 million or so unique TCR beta chains (roughly 9.9 million of them shared). Sequenced by immunoSEQ multiplex PCR; TCRdb stores in-frame clones only, minus some. Clone size and the V and J calls come from that table; the DNA yielded D and trimming. The repertoire holds approximately 170,000 clones, with 68% as singletons. The clonotype originates from a man aged 45-65 years in good health and CMV-seronegative. The specimen was PBMCs.

The CDR3 nucleotides are TGCGCCAGCAGGGAGACAGGGCAAGTCGGCGAGCAGTACTTC. Protein sequence: CASRETGQVGEQYF. V is TRBV10-2 and J is TRBJ2-7; 7 bases match TRBD1. The CDR3 is 14 residues long. Germline V gives CDR1 WSHSY, CDR2 SAAADI. After removal of 6 bases from V and 6 bases from J, the junction contained 11 bases not matched to a gene.